Listed here are 27 T cell receptor beta chains from one sample, sequenced in a study of long-term antiretroviral therapy in people with HIV. The run of the v3.0 immunoSEQ assay was at survey level. Repertoires were generated with immunoSEQ multiplex PCR, while TCRdb's copy carries only in-frame clones and drops some. The sample records 30,000 to 40,000 clones, around 75% being singletons. Material: unsorted PBMCs, obtained 1.9 years after starting antiretroviral therapy. These receptors were taken from a man aged 18 to 30 with HIV.

The chain recombines TRBV5-1 with TRBJ2-1, with 10 bases identical to TRBD2. The J segment lost 8 bases and the V segment lost 4 bases, leaving 12 bases of the junction unmatched. This CDR3 is built from 16 residues. Germline assignment: CDR1 SGHRS and CDR2 YFSETQ. CDR3 DNA: TGCGCCAGCAGCCCGCGCCCAGCGGGGGGGAAGGATGAGCAGTTCTTC. Its translation is CASSPRPAGGKDEQFF.

The genes are TRBV19 and TRBJ1-5; 8 bases map to TRBD1. This CDR3 comprises 15 residues. The J segment lost 6 bases and the V segment lost 7 bases, leaving 11 bases of the junction unmatched. Per germline, CDR1 LNHDA and CDR2 SQIVND (reference sequence). The CDR3 nucleotides are TGTGCCAGTACCTTGGACAGGGATATGGGTCAGCCCCAGCATTTT. This translates into CASTLDRDMGQPQHF. Full variable domain (outside the CDR3, taken from reference TRBV19 and TRBJ1-5): DGGITQSPKYLFRKEGQNVTLSCEQNLNHDAMYWYRQDPGQGLRLIYYSQIVNDFQKGDIAEGYSVSREKKESFPLTVTSAQKNPTAFYLCASTLDRDMGQPQHFGDGTRLSIL.

V usage is TRBV30 and J usage is TRBJ1-1, with no clear D. CDR3 length: 11 amino acids. V lost 3 bases, J lost 9 bases, and 11 bases lay in between. The germline CDR1 and CDR2 sequences are GTSNPN and SVGIG (reference sequence). The CDR3 DNA sequence: TGTGCCTGGAGCCTGGGCAGGCAAGCTTTCTTT. Protein sequence: CAWSLGRQAFF.

V is TRBV7-2 and J is TRBJ1-4; D is unclear. This CDR3 region has 13 residues. Germline assignment: CDR1 SGHTA and CDR2 FQGNSA. V lost 2 bases to trimming and J lost 11 bases, with 12 bases between them. DNA for the CDR3: TGTGCCAGCAGCTTAATGGGTTTTGAGAAACTGTTTTTT. Amino acids: CASSLMGFEKLFF.

This CDR3 reads CASSLVGGVGTEAFF. The DNA for the CDR3 is TGCGCCAGCAGCTTGGTCGGAGGGGTGGGGACTGAAGCTTTCTTT. The chain links TRBV5-1 to TRBJ1-1; D may be TRBD1 (5 bases). The V gene lost 0 bases and the J gene lost 5 bases, with 14 bases spanning the gap. The germline V gene encodes CDR1 SGHRS and CDR2 YFSETQ. This CDR3 is 15 amino acids long.

V gene TRBV5-1 combines with J gene TRBJ1-4; no firm D call. V was cut by 5 bases and J by 3 bases, with 8 bases left in between. The CDR3 has 13 residues. Germline V CDR1 and CDR2: SGHRS, YFSETQ. Here the CDR3 DNA reads TGCGCCAGCAGTGAGCGCTCTAATGAAAAACTGTTTTTT. It is translated as CASSERSNEKLFF.

The rearrangement joins TRBV7-9 to TRBJ1-2, with a weak D call TRBD1 (6 bases). With 5 bases removed from V and 5 bases from J, the gap between germline ends came to 18 bases. The CDR3 spans 15 residues. Germline V CDR1 and CDR2: SEHNR, FQNEAQ (reference sequence). The CDR3 region is CASSTSRDRNYGYTF. CDR3 DNA: TGTGCCAGCAGCACTTCCCGCGACAGGAATTATGGCTACACCTTC.

The chain employs TRBV28 and TRBJ1-2; no clear D gene. The CDR3 is 11 residues long. Germline loops: CDR1 MDHEN, CDR2 SYDVKM. Deletions cut 8 bases from V and 4 bases from J, with 8 bases between. The CDR3 reads CASARSYGYTF. DNA for the CDR3: TGTGCCAGCGCCAGGAGCTATGGCTACACCTTC.

The rearrangement links TRBV29-1 to TRBJ2-7; TRBD2 matches at 8 bases. V lost 7 bases and J lost 1; bases outside the gene matches: 9. This CDR3 spans 14 amino acids. Germline V gives CDR1 SQVTM, CDR2 ANQGSEA. DNA for the CDR3: TGCAGCGCCAATGCGGGGGGTAATTCCTACGAGCAGTACTTC. Translated, it gives CSANAGGNSYEQYF.

The chain employs TRBV4-1 and TRBJ2-7, with 11 bases matching TRBD2. CDR3 length equals 15 residues. The germline V gene encodes CDR1 MGHRA and CDR2 YSYEKL. Germline trimming cut 2 bases from V and 3 bases from J; bases unmatched to any gene: 3. This chain's CDR3 is CASSQIAGGHYEQYF. The DNA of the CDR3 is TGCGCCAGCAGCCAAATAGCGGGGGGGCACTACGAGCAGTACTTC.

This chain connects TRBV5-1 to TRBJ2-3; D ambiguous. CDR3 length: 12 residues. V was pared by 4 bases and J by 4 bases, with 7 bases between. CDR1 and CDR2 from the germline V gene are SGHRS and YFSETQ. The DNA of the CDR3 is TGCGCCAGCAGCGTAGAATCAGATACGCAGTATTTT. This codes for CASSVESDTQYF. The entire variable domain, with the rest obtained from reference TRBV5-1 and TRBJ2-3, is as follows: KAGVTQTPRYLIKTRGQQVTLSCSPISGHRSVSWYQQTPGQGLQFLFEYFSETQRNKGNFPGRFSGRQFSNSRSEMNVSTLELGDSALYLCASSVESDTQYFGPGTRLTVL.

The J gene is TRBJ2-5, the V gene TRBV5-3, with D maybe TRBD1 (5 bases). TRBV5-3 falls under the ORF class, with uncertain function. Trimming left V 0 bases short and J 3 bases short, with 9 bases between. CDR3 length: 14 amino acids. The CDR3 DNA is TGTGCCAGAAGCTTGGCCGACAGAGAAGAGACCCAGTACTTC. It codes for CARSLADREETQYF.

This CDR3 reads CASSLGQGHGYTF. The CDR3 DNA reads TGTGCCAGCAGTCTCGGACAGGGTCATGGCTACACCTTC. The chain uses TRBV6-6 and TRBJ1-2; 8 bases fit TRBD1. Losses at the gene ends were 5 bases for V and 6 bases for J; bases not matched to a gene: 5. Germline V gene sequence: CDR1 MNHNY, CDR2 SVGAGI (reference sequence). The CDR3 has 13 residues.

The rearrangement joins TRBV29-1 to TRBJ2-3; weak D call: TRBD1 (6 bases). Trimming took 4 bases from V and 2 from J, leaving 16 bases between them. The V gene's germline CDR1 is SQVTM and CDR2 ANQGSEA. The CDR3 has 15 amino acids. The CDR3 sequence is CSVGGGERFTDTQYF. In DNA, the CDR3 is TGCAGCGTTGGAGGGGGTGAGCGATTCACAGATACGCAGTATTTT.

This clone was found a few times. The chain joins TRBV11-2 to TRBJ1-2; D is perhaps TRBD1 (6 bases). Trimming removed 5 bases from V and 7 bases from J, with 17 bases in between. In germline, CDR1 is SGHAT, CDR2 FQNNGV. The CDR3 is made up of 14 amino acids. The CDR3 region is CASSPLVRGGGYTF. The CDR3 coding sequence is TGTGCCAGCAGCCCCCTTGTCAGGGGAGGTGGCTACACCTTC.

CDR3 protein: CASSLDIWNEKLFF. CDR3 in DNA: TGTGCCAGCAGCCTGGACATCTGGAATGAAAAACTGTTTTTT. The chain carries TRBV6-1 and TRBJ1-4; the D gene is possibly TRBD1 (5 bases). This CDR3 comprises 14 residues. Germline V lookup: CDR1 MNHNS, CDR2 SASEGT. The V gene lost 6 bases and the J gene lost 5 bases, with 13 bases spanning the gap.

The chain is built from TRBV19 and TRBJ1-6; 7 bases agree with TRBD1. V gave up 0 bases and J gave up 1 base; unmatched junction bases: 0. Germline CDR1 and CDR2: LNHDA and SQIVND (reference sequence). The CDR3 loop spans 16 amino acids. CDR3 bases: TGTGCCAGTAGTATAGAGGGACAGTCCTATAATTCACCCCTCCACTTT. It encodes CASSIEGQSYNSPLHF.

This clone was seen only once. The chain joins TRBV6-4 to TRBJ2-7; D unresolved. Germline-derived CDR1 and CDR2 are MRHNA and SNTAGT. Between the trimmed V and J ends, which lost 2 bases and 1 base, there was a span of 18 bases. CDR3 length: 17 residues. The CDR3 DNA follows: TGTGCCAGCAGTGACCCCACCCCCCCCTTCAAGTCCTACGAGCAGTACGTC. Protein sequence: CASSDPTPPFKSYEQYV.

The chain links TRBV11-2 to TRBJ1-1; the D gene is possibly TRBD1 (6 bases). Between the trimmed V and J ends, which lost 5 bases and 5 bases, there was a span of 15 bases. The germline V gene has CDR1 SGHAT and CDR2 FQNNGV. There are 14 residues in the CDR3. CDR3 DNA sequence: TGTGCCAGCAGCCGACTTACCGGACAGACTGAAGCTTTCTTT. Translated, it gives CASSRLTGQTEAFF.

The chain employs TRBV5-6 and TRBJ1-1; D call uncertain. V was trimmed by 0 bases and J by 6 bases, leaving 12 bases between them. The CDR3 is 14 amino acids. Germline CDR1 reads SGHDT; CDR2 reads YYEEEE. The CDR3: CASSLEFQTPEAFF. In nucleotides, the CDR3 is TGTGCCAGCAGCTTGGAATTCCAGACCCCTGAAGCTTTCTTT.

The genes are TRBV28 and TRBJ2-1; maybe TRBD1 (6 bases). CDR1 is MDHEN, CDR2 SYDVKM, per germline. V lost 6 bases and J 6 bases, leaving 12 bases between the germline ends. There are 13 residues in the CDR3. Written as DNA, the CDR3 is TGTGCCAGCAGGGGACATCCGTCCAATGAGCAGTTCTTC. Protein: CASRGHPSNEQFF.

This chain connects TRBV11-2 to TRBJ2-7; D is possibly TRBD1 (5 bases). Trimming removed 1 base from V and 4 bases from J, with 8 bases in between. The CDR3 runs to 13 residues. Germline V gives CDR1 SGHAT, CDR2 FQNNGV. The CDR3 nucleotides read TGTGCCAGCAGCTTAGCAGGGTCTTACGAGCAGTACTTC. This encodes CASSLAGSYEQYF.

The rearrangement links TRBV6-5 to TRBJ1-1; 9 bases fit TRBD1. Losses at the gene ends were 5 bases for V and 5 bases for J; bases not matched to a gene: 9. The CDR3 covers 15 residues. The germline V gene has CDR1 MNHEY and CDR2 SVGAGI. The CDR3 coding sequence is TGTGCCAGCAGTCTGGGACAGGGTGGAGGGACTGAAGCTTTCTTT. Translation: CASSLGQGGGTEAFF.

V usage is TRBV5-1 and J usage is TRBJ2-5; D is uncertain. Germline V lookup: CDR1 SGHRS, CDR2 YFSETQ. The ends were cut back, 7 bases at V and 2 bases at J, with 9 bases in the middle. This CDR3 has 12 amino acids. CDR3 amino acids: CASFIRQETQYF. The DNA for the CDR3 is TGCGCCAGCTTTATAAGACAAGAGACCCAGTACTTC.

This clone was counted once. The V gene is TRBV4-1, the J gene TRBJ2-7; weak D call: TRBD2 (7 bases). The CDR3 length is 15 residues. The germline CDR1 and CDR2 sequences are MGHRA and YSYEKL. V was shortened by 1 base and J by 0 bases, with 10 bases between the two germline ends. The CDR3 loop is CASSQGGGRSYEQYF. CDR3 nucleotide sequence: TGCGCCAGCAGCCAAGGCGGGGGCCGCTCCTACGAGCAGTACTTC.

The chain recombines TRBV11-2 with TRBJ1-2; D gene unclear. The CDR3 consists of 14 residues. In germline, CDR1 is SGHAT, CDR2 FQNNGV. Trimming stripped 4 bases from V and 4 bases from J, with 13 bases between. The CDR3 region is CASSSGPGIYGYTF. DNA of the CDR3: TGTGCCAGCAGCTCTGGGCCGGGGATCTATGGCTACACCTTC.

The rearrangement joins TRBV29-1 to TRBJ2-5; tentatively, D is TRBD2 (6 bases). CDR3 length equals 13 residues. Germline CDR1 and CDR2: SQVTM and ANQGSEA. V gave up 5 bases and J gave up 5 bases, with 15 bases separating them. The CDR3 DNA follows: TGCAGCGTTCTTGGGGGGAATAGTGAGACCCAGTACTTC. It codes for CSVLGGNSETQYF.